This TCR beta chain was recovered during a study of patients and donors after allogeneic stem cell transplantation (dated by TCRdb to 2018 to 2020). Trimming removed 3 bases from V and 3 bases from J, leaving 12 bases between the germline ends. Including cysteine and phenylalanine, the CDR3 has 14 amino acids. The sequence is cut down to CDR3 DNA, 42 bases in frame from base 1. CDR1 MNHEY and CDR2 SVGAGI are derived from the germline V gene. Libraries were prepared through RT-PCR. Sequencing relied on a NextSeq 550. In-frame beta chains were kept once TCRdb had trimmed the public reads at Q25 with fastp and called clones with MiXCR. Rows with a matching CDR3 protein are joined into one entry that keeps the most common DNA and genes. The sample records about 100,000 distinct CDR3 sequences, approximately 35% of which are singletons. The top ten clonotypes cover around 25% of the sample. In regard to this clonotype: Its antigen is currently not known. No base quality values were provided; no much bigger clone lies one nucleotide off.

The TCR comes from a human donor who was either an allogeneic HSCT recipient or a stem cell or donor lymphocyte infusion donor (not recorded which). It is not recorded whose cells these are; they may come from a transplant donor. The rearranged segments are TRBV6-5 and TRBJ2-7, with the identity of the D gene unclear. The sequenced sample consisted of blood, either unsorted or a sorted T cell fraction (not recorded which). The CDR3: CASSYLPNGYEQYF. DNA sequence: TGTGCCAGCAGTTATTTACCGAATGGCTACGAGCAGTACTTC.